The 22 T cell receptor beta chains presented below share a single source sample, sequenced in a study of T cell responses to AZD1222 COVID-19 vaccine. Clones were read by immunoSEQ multiplex PCR, and TCRdb kept only the in-frame ones, dropping some. The profile covers about 170,000 clones, with more than 80% appearing a single time and approximately 6.9% taken by the ten largest. Sequencing was performed on peripheral blood, taken on day 0 of AZD1222 vaccination. The receptors come from an adult in good health.

V gene TRBV27 combines with J gene TRBJ1-6; TRBD1 might be the D (6 bases). The germline V and J ends were trimmed by 3 bases and 5 bases, with 8 bases remaining between them. CDR1 MNHEY and CDR2 SMNVEV come from the germline V gene (reference sequence). The CDR3 covers 14 residues. The CDR3 loop is CASSFPGDNSPLHF. DNA of the CDR3: TGTGCCAGCAGTTTTCCAGGGGATAATTCACCCCTCCACTTT.

The DNA for the CDR3 is TGCGCCAGCAGTGGGGCAGGGCATGAAAAACTGTTTTTT. Its translation is CASSGAGHEKLFF. The chain joins TRBV10-2 to TRBJ1-4, with a possible D match to TRBD1 (5 bases). Per the germline V gene, CDR1 is WSHSY and CDR2 is SAAADI. This CDR3 region has 13 residues. Trimming left V 4 bases short and J 6 bases short, with 9 bases between.

The chain employs TRBV6-1 and TRBJ2-1; 8 bases match TRBD2. Germline-derived CDR1 and CDR2 are MNHNS and SASEGT. CDR3 length: 16 residues. The ends lost 2 bases at V and 4 bases at J; junction bases unmatched: 7. DNA for the CDR3: TGTGCCAGCAGTGAACTGGCCGGGGGGGAATACAATGAGCAGTTCTTC. Translation gives CASSELAGGEYNEQFF.

This chain connects TRBV9 to TRBJ1-2; 10 bases agree with TRBD1. The ends lost 0 bases at V and 4 bases at J; junction bases unmatched: 3. The CDR3 is 15 amino acids. Germline-derived CDR1 and CDR2 are SGDLS and YYNGEE. For the CDR3, the DNA is TGTGCCAGCAGCGTAGGGACAGGGGGGGTCTATGGCTACACCTTC. This codes for CASSVGTGGVYGYTF.

This chain joins TRBV30 and TRBJ1-5; D not certain. V lost 3 bases and J lost 0, with 6 bases in between. Germline-derived CDR1 and CDR2 are GTSNPN and SVGIG (reference sequence). The CDR3 has 13 residues. The CDR3 loop is CAWSRISNQPQHF. The CDR3 region has the DNA TGTGCCTGGAGCAGGATTAGCAATCAGCCCCAGCATTTT.

This clone was observed once. CDR3 amino acids: CASSFGGRVQSSYNEQFF. The CDR3 coding sequence is TGTGCCAGCAGCTTCGGGGGGCGCGTACAAAGCTCCTACAATGAGCAGTTCTTC. This sequence joins TRBV7-9 and TRBJ2-1; D might be TRBD2 (7 bases). The ends were cut back, 3 bases at V and 0 bases at J, with 18 bases in the middle. Germline-derived CDR1 and CDR2 are SEHNR and FQNEAQ (reference sequence). This CDR3 region has 18 residues.

CDR3 protein: CASSPTGMYEQYF. The CDR3 nucleotides are TGTGCCAGCAGCCCGACAGGGATGTACGAGCAGTACTTC. The V call is TRBV12-3 or TRBV12-4, the J call TRBJ2-7, with TRBD1 matching 7 bases. This CDR3 is built from 13 residues. V trimming: 6 bases; J trimming: 4 bases; junction bases outside the gene matches: 6.

The chain recombines TRBV25-1 with TRBJ1-1, with no clear D. Germline V lookup: CDR1 MGHDK, CDR2 SYGVNS. The CDR3 consists of 14 residues. V lost 1 base to trimming and J lost 8 bases, with 14 bases between them. CDR3 region: CASSESGGKEEAFF. For the CDR3, the DNA is TGTGCCAGCAGTGAATCTGGCGGGAAGGAGGAAGCTTTCTTT.

This sequence joins TRBV2 and TRBJ2-3; 8 bases fit TRBD1. Per the germline V gene, CDR1 is SNHLY and CDR2 is FYNNEI. The length of the CDR3 is 14 residues. The ends lost 8 bases at V and 5 bases at J; junction bases unmatched: 9. CDR3 DNA: TGTGCCAGCCAGCGTCAGGGGGCAGGAGATACGCAGTATTTT. Amino acid sequence: CASQRQGAGDTQYF.

V usage is TRBV14 and J usage is TRBJ2-1; D may be TRBD2 (7 bases). Germline V gives CDR1 SGHDN, CDR2 FVKESK. The CDR3 consists of 15 residues. Deletions cut 6 bases from V and 2 bases from J, with 14 bases between. The CDR3: CASSPAGATYNEQFF. The CDR3 coding sequence is TGTGCCAGCAGTCCGGCGGGGGCCACCTACAATGAGCAGTTCTTC.

The gene calls are TRBV5-4 and TRBJ2-1; 10 bases are a match to TRBD2. V lost 5 bases and J lost 4; bases outside the gene matches: 9. CDR1 SGHNT and CDR2 YYREEE come from the germline V gene (reference sequence). The CDR3 runs 16 residues. The CDR3 nucleotides are TGTGCCAGCAGACCCGATCTAGCGGGGGCTTACAATGAGCAGTTCTTC. It translates to CASRPDLAGAYNEQFF.

V usage is TRBV19 and J usage is TRBJ1-5; TRBD1 matches at 10 bases. Germline loops: CDR1 LNHDA, CDR2 SQIVND (reference sequence). This CDR3 has 17 residues. Losses at the gene ends were 4 bases for V and 1 base for J; bases not matched to a gene: 7. In DNA form, the CDR3 reads TGTGCCAGTAGTACCCCGGGACAGGGGCGGAGCAATCAGCCCCAGCATTTT. Protein: CASSTPGQGRSNQPQHF.

The chain combines TRBV5-6 with TRBJ2-7; D remains ambiguous. This CDR3 has 12 amino acids. V gave up 0 bases and J gave up 3 bases, with 4 bases separating them. The germline V gene encodes CDR1 SGHDT and CDR2 YYEEEE. CDR3 sequence: CASSLGRYEQYF. The CDR3 DNA is TGTGCCAGCAGCTTGGGGCGCTACGAGCAGTACTTC.

This clone was detected a few times. The V and J genes are TRBV7-2 and TRBJ1-2; D ambiguous. Germline lookup yields CDR1 SGHTA and CDR2 FQGNSA. There are 14 residues in the CDR3. The V and J ends lost 1 base and 4 bases respectively, with 10 bases between them. This CDR3 reads CASSLGVAGYGYTF. The CDR3 DNA follows: TGTGCCAGCAGCTTAGGGGTGGCAGGCTATGGCTACACCTTC.

V is TRBV2 and J is TRBJ2-6; D gene unclear. CDR1 and CDR2 from the germline V gene are SNHLY and FYNNEI. The germline V and J ends were trimmed by 8 bases and 2 bases, with 10 bases remaining between them. This CDR3 comprises 14 residues. The CDR3 reads CASAYPTGANVLTF. CDR3 DNA sequence: TGTGCCAGCGCCTACCCAACTGGGGCCAACGTCCTGACTTTC.

The V call is TRBV7-2, the J call TRBJ2-7; D is possibly TRBD2 (6 bases). Germline V lookup: CDR1 SGHTA, CDR2 FQGNSA. Trimming removed 5 bases at V and 1 base at J, with 15 bases between. This CDR3 contains 15 residues. The CDR3: CASSRRDGGSYEQYF. Here the CDR3 DNA reads TGTGCCAGCAGCCGCCGGGACGGAGGGTCCTACGAGCAGTACTTC. The full variable domain, completed using reference TRBV7-2 and TRBJ2-7, is GAGVSQSPSNKVTEKGKDVELRCDPISGHTALYWYRQSLGQGLEFLIYFQGNSAPDKSGLPSDRFSAERTGGSVSTLTIQRTQQEDSAVYLCASSRRDGGSYEQYFGPGTRLTVT.

This chain joins TRBV7-9 and TRBJ1-2; D ambiguous. This CDR3 has 13 amino acids. V lost 2 bases to trimming and J lost 7 bases, with 11 bases between them. The germline CDR1 and CDR2 sequences are SEHNR and FQNEAQ (reference sequence). The DNA of the CDR3 is TGTGCCAGCAGCTTACCGAATCTACCTGGCTACACCTTC. It codes for CASSLPNLPGYTF.

The CDR3 reads CASSRADEAIYF. CDR3 DNA sequence: TGTGCCAGCTCACGGGCAGACGAGGCCATATATTTT. This rearrangement joins TRBV18 to TRBJ1-3; D is uncertain. Germline-derived CDR1 and CDR2 are KGHSH and LQKENI. CDR3 length equals 12 residues. Trimming took 4 bases from V and 11 from J, leaving 12 bases between them.

This clone was picked up one time. The rearrangement uses TRBV29-1 and TRBJ1-1; D ambiguous. Germline loops: CDR1 SQVTM, CDR2 ANQGSEA. The CDR3 sequence is 12 residues long. Trimming shortened V by 5 bases and J by 2 bases, and 9 bases separated the two germline ends. The CDR3 DNA follows: TGCAGCGTTTGGACTGCAAACACTGAAGCTTTCTTT. It is translated as CSVWTANTEAFF.

V is TRBV18 and J is TRBJ2-7, with TRBD1 as a possible D gene (6 bases). Trimming removed 3 bases at V and 7 bases at J, with 28 bases between. This CDR3 is built from 18 residues. In germline, CDR1 is KGHSH, CDR2 LQKENI. CDR3 sequence (DNA): TGTGCCAGCTCACCCTCCTCCGTCCTAGCTGGGGGCATTCCGGAGCAGTACGTC. This translates into CASSPSSVLAGGIPEQYV.

This rearrangement joins TRBV6-6 to TRBJ2-1; D gene ambiguous. This CDR3 region has 14 residues. V was pared by 2 bases and J by 5 bases, with 10 bases between. Germline CDR1 is MNHNY and CDR2 is SVGAGI (reference sequence). CDR3 sequence (DNA): TGTGCCAGCAGTTACGGGTCCTTAGACAATGAGCAGTTCTTC. Translated: CASSYGSLDNEQFF.

J is TRBJ1-4 and V is TRBV24-1; 8 bases are shared with TRBD1. After removal of 4 bases from V and 0 bases from J, the junction contained 3 bases not matched to a gene. The germline V gene has CDR1 KGHDR and CDR2 SFDVKD. CDR3 length: 16 amino acids. As DNA, the CDR3 is TGTGCCACCAGTGACGGACAGGGTGCAACTAATGAAAAACTGTTTTTT. Its protein is CATSDGQGATNEKLFF.